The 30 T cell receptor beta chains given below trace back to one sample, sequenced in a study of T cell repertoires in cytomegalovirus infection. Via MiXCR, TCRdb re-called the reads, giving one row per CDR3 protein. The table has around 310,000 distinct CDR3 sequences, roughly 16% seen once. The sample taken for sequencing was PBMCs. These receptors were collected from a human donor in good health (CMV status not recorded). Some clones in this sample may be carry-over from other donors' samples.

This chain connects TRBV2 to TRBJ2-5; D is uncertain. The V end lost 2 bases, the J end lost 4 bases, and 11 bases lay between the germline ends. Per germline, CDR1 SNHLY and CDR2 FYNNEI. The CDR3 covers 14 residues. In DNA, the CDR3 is TGTGCCAGCAGTGAACCCATGATGGGAGAGACCCAGTACTTC. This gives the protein CASSEPMMGETQYF.

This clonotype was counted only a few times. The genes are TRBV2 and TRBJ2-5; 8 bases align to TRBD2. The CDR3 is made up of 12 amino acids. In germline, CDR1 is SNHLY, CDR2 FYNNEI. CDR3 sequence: CVAGGLQETQYF. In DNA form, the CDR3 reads TGTGTTGCGGGGGGCCTACAAGAGACCCAGTACTTC. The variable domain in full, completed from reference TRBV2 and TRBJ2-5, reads EPEVTQTPSHQVTQMGQEVILRCVPISNHLYFYWYRQILGQKVEFLVSFYNNEISEKSEIFDDQFSVERPDGSNFTLKIRSTKLEDSAMYFCVAGGLQETQYFGPGTRLLVL.

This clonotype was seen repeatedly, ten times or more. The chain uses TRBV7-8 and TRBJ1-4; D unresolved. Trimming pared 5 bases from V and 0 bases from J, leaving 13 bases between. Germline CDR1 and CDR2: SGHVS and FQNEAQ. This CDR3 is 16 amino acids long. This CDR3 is CASSPTRGPTNEKLFF. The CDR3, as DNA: TGTGCCAGCAGCCCAACCAGAGGTCCAACTAATGAAAAACTGTTTTTT.

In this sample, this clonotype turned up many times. In nucleotides, the CDR3 is TGTGCCAGCAGTTTCGGACAGGTGAACACTGAAGCTTTCTTT. This sequence encodes CASSFGQVNTEAFF. The chain recombines TRBV12-3 or TRBV12-4 with TRBJ1-1; the match to TRBD1 covers 7 bases. CDR3 size: 14 residues. Germline trimming cut 3 bases from V and 0 bases from J; bases unmatched to any gene: 1.

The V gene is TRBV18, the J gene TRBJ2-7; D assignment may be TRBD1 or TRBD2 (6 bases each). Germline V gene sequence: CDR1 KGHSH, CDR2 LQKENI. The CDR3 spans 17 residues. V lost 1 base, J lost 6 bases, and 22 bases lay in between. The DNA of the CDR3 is TGTGCCAGCTCACCACGGCCCGCAGGGGAGGTGATCTCCGAGCAGTACTTC. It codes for CASSPRPAGEVISEQYF.

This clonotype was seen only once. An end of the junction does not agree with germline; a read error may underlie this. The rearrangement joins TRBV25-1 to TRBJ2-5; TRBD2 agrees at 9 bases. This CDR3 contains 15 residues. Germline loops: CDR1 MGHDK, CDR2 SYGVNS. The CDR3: CARSESRGGAETQYF. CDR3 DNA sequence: TGTGCCCGCAGTGAATCCCGCGGGGGGGCCGAGACCCAGTACTTC.

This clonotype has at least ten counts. The DNA of the CDR3 is TGTGCCAGCAGAGATAAACCGGGACAGGGAATCTACGAGCAGTACTTC. Residues: CASRDKPGQGIYEQYF. The rearrangement joins TRBV6-1 to TRBJ2-7, with TRBD1 identical over 9 bases. J was trimmed by 3 bases and V by 6 bases; bases with no gene match: 12. Germline V CDR1 and CDR2: MNHNS, SASEGT. CDR3 length equals 16 residues.

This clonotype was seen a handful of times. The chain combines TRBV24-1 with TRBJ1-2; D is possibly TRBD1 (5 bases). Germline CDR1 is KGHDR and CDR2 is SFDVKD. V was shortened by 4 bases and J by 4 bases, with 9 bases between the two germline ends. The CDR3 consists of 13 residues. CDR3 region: CATSERQIYGYTF. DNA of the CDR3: TGTGCCACCAGTGAGAGACAGATCTATGGCTACACCTTC.

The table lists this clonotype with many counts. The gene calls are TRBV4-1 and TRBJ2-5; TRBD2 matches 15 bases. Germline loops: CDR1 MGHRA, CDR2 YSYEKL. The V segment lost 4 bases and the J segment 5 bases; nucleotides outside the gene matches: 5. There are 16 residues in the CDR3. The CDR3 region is CASSRTGTSGGETQYF. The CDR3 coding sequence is TGCGCCAGCAGCCGGACCGGGACTAGCGGGGGGGAGACCCAGTACTTC.

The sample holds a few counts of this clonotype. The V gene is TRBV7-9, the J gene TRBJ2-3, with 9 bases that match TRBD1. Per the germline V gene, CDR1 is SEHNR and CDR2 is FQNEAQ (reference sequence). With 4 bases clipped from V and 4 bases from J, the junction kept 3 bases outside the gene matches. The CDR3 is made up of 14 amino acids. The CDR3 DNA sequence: TGTGCCAGCAGCTACTACAGGGGGCCAGATACGCAGTATTTT. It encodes CASSYYRGPDTQYF.

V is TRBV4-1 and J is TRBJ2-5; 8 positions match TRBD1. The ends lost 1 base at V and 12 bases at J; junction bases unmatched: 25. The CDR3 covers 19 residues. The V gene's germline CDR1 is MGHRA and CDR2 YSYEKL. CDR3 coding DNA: TGCGCCAGCAGCCAAGGGGTCACGGGACAGGCGCCCCGAGCTGAAAGGGAGTACTTC. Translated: CASSQGVTGQAPRAEREYF.

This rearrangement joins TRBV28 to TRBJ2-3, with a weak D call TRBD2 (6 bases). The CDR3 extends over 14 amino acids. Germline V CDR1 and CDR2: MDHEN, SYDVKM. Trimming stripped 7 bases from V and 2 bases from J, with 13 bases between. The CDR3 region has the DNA TGTGCCAGCACCCCCACGGGAGTCACAGATACGCAGTATTTT. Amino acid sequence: CASTPTGVTDTQYF.

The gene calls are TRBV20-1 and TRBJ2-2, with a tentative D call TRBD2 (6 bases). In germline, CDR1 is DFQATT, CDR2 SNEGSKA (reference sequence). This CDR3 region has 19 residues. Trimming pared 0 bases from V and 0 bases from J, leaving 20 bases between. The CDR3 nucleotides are TGCAGTGCTAGAGATCCTGTTTCTAGGGGCGGGGCGAACACCGGGGAGCTGTTTTTT. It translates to CSARDPVSRGGANTGELFF.

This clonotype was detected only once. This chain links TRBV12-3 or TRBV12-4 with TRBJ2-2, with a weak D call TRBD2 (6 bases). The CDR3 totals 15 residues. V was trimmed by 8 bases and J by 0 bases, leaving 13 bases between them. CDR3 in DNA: TGTGCCAGCTTGGGGGGAGTAACGAACACCGGGGAGCTGTTTTTT. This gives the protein CASLGGVTNTGELFF.

The chain's CDR3 is CASSLGANRVNYGYTF. The CDR3 region has the DNA TGTGCCAGCAGCTTAGGGGCGAACAGGGTTAACTATGGCTACACCTTC. The chain is built from TRBV7-4 and TRBJ1-2, with D tentatively TRBD1 (6 bases). CDR1 and CDR2 (germline): SGHVT, SQSDAQ. V was trimmed by 1 base and J by 1 base, leaving 13 bases between them. CDR3 length: 16 amino acids. Complete variable domain (other parts from reference TRBV7-4 and TRBJ1-2): GAGVSQSPRYKVAKRGRDVALRCDSISGHVTLYWYRQTLGQGSEVLTYSQSDAQRDKSGRPSGRFSAERPERSVSTLKIQRTEQGDSAVYLCASSLGANRVNYGYTFGSGTRLTVV.

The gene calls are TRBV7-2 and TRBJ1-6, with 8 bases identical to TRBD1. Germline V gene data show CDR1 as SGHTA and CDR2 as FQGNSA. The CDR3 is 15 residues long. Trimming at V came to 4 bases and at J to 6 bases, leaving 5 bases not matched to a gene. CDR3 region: CASSSSDRANSPLHF. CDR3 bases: TGTGCCAGCAGCTCGTCGGACAGGGCTAATTCACCCCTCCACTTT.

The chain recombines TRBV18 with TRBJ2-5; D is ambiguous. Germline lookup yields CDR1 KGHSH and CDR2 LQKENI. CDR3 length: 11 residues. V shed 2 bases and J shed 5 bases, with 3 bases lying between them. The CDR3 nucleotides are TGTGCCAGCTCACCATGGGAGACCCAGTACTTC. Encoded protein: CASSPWETQYF.

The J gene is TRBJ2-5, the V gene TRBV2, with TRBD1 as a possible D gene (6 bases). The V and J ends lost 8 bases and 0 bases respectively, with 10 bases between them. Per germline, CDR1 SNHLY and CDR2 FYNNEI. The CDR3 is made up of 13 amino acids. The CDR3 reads CASLTGNQETQYF. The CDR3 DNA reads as TGTGCCAGCTTAACAGGGAACCAAGAGACCCAGTACTTC. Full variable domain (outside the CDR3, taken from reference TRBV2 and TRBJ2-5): EPEVTQTPSHQVTQMGQEVILRCVPISNHLYFYWYRQILGQKVEFLVSFYNNEISEKSEIFDDQFSVERPDGSNFTLKIRSTKLEDSAMYFCASLTGNQETQYFGPGTRLLVL.

The CDR3, as DNA: TGTGCCAGCAGTGAGGGCTGGGACAGGAGGAATTCACCCCTCCACTTT. This encodes CASSEGWDRRNSPLHF. This rearrangement joins TRBV2 to TRBJ1-6, with 8 bases lining up with TRBD1. This CDR3 is 16 amino acids long. Trimming removed 3 bases from V and 7 bases from J; junction bases left unmatched: 8. CDR1 and CDR2 (germline): SNHLY, FYNNEI.

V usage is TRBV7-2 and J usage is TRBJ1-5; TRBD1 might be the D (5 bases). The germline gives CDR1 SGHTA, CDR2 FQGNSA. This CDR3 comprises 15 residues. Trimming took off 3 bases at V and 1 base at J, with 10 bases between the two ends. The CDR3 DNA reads TGTGCCAGCAGCTTTTTGGGGCAGAGCAATCAGCCCCAGCATTTT. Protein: CASSFLGQSNQPQHF.

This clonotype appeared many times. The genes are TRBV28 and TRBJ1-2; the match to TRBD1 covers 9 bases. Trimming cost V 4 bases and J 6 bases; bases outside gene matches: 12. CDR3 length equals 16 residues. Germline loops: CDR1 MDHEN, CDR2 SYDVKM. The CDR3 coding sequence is TGTGCCAGCAGTTCCGCCTTGGCGGGACAGGGAAATGGCTACACCTTC. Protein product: CASSSALAGQGNGYTF.

Here the CDR3 reads CSARDSPGGTDTQYF. The CDR3 bases are TGCAGTGCTAGAGATAGCCCGGGGGGCACAGATACGCAGTATTTT. The chain uses TRBV20-1 and TRBJ2-3, with D possibly matching TRBD2 (6 bases). Germline lookup yields CDR1 DFQATT and CDR2 SNEGSKA (reference sequence). The CDR3 covers 15 residues. The germline V and J ends were trimmed by 0 bases and 1 base, with 11 bases remaining between them.

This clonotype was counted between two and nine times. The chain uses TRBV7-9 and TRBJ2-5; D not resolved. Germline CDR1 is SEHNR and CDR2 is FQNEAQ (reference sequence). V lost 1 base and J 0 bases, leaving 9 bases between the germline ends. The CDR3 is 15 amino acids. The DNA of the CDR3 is TGTGCCAGCAGCTTAGGTCAAGGGAACCAAGAGACCCAGTACTTC. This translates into CASSLGQGNQETQYF.

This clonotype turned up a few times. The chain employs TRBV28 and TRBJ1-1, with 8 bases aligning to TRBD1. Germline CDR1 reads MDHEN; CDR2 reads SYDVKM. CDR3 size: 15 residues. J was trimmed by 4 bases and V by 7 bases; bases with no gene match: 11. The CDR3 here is CASTPGGWGSTEAFF. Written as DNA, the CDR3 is TGTGCCAGCACTCCAGGGGGCTGGGGTTCCACTGAAGCTTTCTTT.

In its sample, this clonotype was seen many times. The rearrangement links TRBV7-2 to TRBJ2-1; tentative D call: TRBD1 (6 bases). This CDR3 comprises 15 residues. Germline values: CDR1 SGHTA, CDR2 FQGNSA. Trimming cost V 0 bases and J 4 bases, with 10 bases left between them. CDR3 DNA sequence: TGTGCCAGCAGCTTAGCGGATGGACAGTACAATGAGCAGTTCTTC. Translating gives CASSLADGQYNEQFF.

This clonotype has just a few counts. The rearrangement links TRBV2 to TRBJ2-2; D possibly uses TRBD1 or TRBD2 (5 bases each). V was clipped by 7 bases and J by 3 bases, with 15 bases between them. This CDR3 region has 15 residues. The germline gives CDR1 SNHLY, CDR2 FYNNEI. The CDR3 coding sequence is TGTGCCAGCACCGAGGGGCGGCTCTACACCGGGGAGCTGTTTTTT. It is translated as CASTEGRLYTGELFF.

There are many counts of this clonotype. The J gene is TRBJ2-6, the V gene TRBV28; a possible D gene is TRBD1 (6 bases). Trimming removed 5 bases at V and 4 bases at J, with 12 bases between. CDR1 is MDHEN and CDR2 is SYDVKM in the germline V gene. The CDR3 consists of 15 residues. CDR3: CASSQAGTGANVLTF. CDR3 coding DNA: TGTGCCAGCAGTCAAGCCGGGACAGGGGCCAACGTCCTGACTTTC.

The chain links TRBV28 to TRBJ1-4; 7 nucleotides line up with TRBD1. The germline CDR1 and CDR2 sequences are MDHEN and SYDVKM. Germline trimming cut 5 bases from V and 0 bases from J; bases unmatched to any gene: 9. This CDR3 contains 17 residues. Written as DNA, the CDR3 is TGTGCCAGCAGTGACAGGGACCCGTATGCAACTAATGAAAAACTGTTTTTT. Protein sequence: CASSDRDPYATNEKLFF.

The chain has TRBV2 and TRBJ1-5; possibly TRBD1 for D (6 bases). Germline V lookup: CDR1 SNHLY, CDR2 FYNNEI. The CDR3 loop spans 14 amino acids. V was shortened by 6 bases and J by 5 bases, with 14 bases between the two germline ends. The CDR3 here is CASRHRARDQPQHF. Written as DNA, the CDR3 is TGTGCCAGCAGACACAGGGCTCGGGATCAGCCCCAGCATTTT.

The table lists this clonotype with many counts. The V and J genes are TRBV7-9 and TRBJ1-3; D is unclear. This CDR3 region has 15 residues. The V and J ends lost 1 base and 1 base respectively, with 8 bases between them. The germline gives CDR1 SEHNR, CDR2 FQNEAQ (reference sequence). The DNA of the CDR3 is TGTGCCAGCAGCTTAGTTTTCAGTTCTGGAAACACCATATATTTT. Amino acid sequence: CASSLVFSSGNTIYF.